This TCR beta chain originates from a study of beta chain features in type 1 diabetes. Points from the study as a whole: A moderate, significant TCRB CDR3 shortening appeared in type 1 diabetes across four CD4+ subsets. Within the patient group, naive, central memory and Treg TCRB repertoires appeared more similar to each other than within healthy donors. VDJ junctions in type 1 diabetes patients carried more deletions and fewer insertions.

Isolated RNA was reverse transcribed in full, so expressed TCRB transcripts were sequenced. About 3.6 million reads was the average for naive, central memory and regulatory T cell samples. Method: immunoSEQ multiplex PCR; TCRdb's copy keeps in-frame clones and lacks some. This table has 300,000 to 400,000 clones, 7.5% to 9% appearing once. This clone was picked up a small number of times. The target antigen is unknown. Sequences were obtained from central memory CD4+ T cells from blood. The TCR originated in a woman under 30 in good health.

In DNA, the CDR3 is TGTGCCAGCATCGGACAGCCGAACACTGAAGCTTTCTTT. This codes for CASIGQPNTEAFF. The chain is built from TRBV28 and TRBJ1-1; D might be TRBD1 (6 bases). The CDR3 has 13 amino acids. Per the germline V gene, CDR1 is MDHEN and CDR2 is SYDVKM. Trimming took off 7 bases at V and 1 base at J, with 10 bases between the two ends.